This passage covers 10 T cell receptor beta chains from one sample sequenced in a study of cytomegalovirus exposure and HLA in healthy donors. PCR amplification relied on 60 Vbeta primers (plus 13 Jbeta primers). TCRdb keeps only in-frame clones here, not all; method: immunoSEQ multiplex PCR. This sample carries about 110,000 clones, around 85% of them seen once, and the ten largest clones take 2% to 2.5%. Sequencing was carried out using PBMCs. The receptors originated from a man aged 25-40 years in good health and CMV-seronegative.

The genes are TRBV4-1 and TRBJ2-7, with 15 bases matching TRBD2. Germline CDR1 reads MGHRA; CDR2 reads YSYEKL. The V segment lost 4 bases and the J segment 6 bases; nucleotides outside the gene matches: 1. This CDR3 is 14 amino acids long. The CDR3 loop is CASSPGLAGGEQYF. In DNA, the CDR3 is TGCGCCAGCAGCCCGGGACTAGCGGGAGGCGAGCAGTACTTC.

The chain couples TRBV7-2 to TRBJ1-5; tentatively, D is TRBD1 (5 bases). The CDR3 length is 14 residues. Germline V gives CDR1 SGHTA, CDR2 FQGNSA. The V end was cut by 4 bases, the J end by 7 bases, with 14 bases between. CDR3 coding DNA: TGTGCCAGCAGCTACGTACCGGCAGGGCAGCCCCAGCATTTT. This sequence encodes CASSYVPAGQPQHF.

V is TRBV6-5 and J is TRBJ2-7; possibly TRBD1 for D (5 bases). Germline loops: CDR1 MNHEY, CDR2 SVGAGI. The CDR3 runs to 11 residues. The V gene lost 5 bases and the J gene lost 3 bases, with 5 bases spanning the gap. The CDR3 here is CASSDSYEQYF. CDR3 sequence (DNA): TGTGCCAGCAGTGACAGCTACGAGCAGTACTTC.

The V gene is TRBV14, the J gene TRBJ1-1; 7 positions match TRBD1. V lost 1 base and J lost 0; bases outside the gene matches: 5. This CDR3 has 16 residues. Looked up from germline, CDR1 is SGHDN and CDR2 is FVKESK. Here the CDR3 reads CASSQVGQYMNTEAFF. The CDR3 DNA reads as TGTGCCAGCAGCCAAGTGGGACAGTACATGAACACTGAAGCTTTCTTT.

This chain's CDR3 is CASNSVGQRNEQYF. The DNA of the CDR3 is TGTGCCAGCAACTCGGTGGGACAGAGGAACGAGCAGTACTTC. The chain uses TRBV2 and TRBJ2-7; 7 bases match TRBD1. Germline V gene data show CDR1 as SNHLY and CDR2 as FYNNEI. The CDR3 extends over 14 amino acids. V lost 7 bases and J lost 5; bases outside the gene matches: 11.

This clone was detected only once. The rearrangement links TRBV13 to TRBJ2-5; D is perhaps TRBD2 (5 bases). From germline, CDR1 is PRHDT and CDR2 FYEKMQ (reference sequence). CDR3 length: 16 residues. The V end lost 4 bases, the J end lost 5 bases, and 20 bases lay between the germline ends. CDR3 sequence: CASSSVRESEWETQYF. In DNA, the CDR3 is TGTGCCAGCAGCTCCGTCCGGGAATCGGAGTGGGAGACCCAGTACTTC.

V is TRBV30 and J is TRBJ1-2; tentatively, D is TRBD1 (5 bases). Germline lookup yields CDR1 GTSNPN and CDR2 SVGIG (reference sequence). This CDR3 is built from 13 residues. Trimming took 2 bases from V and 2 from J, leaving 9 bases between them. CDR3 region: CAWSPQVNYGYTF. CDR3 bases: TGTGCCTGGAGTCCACAGGTCAACTATGGCTACACCTTC.

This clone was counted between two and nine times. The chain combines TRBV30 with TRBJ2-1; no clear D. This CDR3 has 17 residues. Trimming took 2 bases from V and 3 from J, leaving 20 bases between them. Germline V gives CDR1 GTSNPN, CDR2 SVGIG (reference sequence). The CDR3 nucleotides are TGTGCCTGGAGTTTTCCCCCTTGGCGGCTACTCTACAATGAGCAGTTCTTC. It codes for CAWSFPPWRLLYNEQFF. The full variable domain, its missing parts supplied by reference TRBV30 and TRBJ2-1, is SQTIHQWPATLVQPVGSPLSLECTVEGTSNPNLYWYRQAAGRGLQLLFYSVGIGQISSEVPQNLSASRPQDRQFILSSKKLLLSDSGFYLCAWSFPPWRLLYNEQFFGPGTRLTVL.

In nucleotides, the CDR3 is TGTGCCAGCAGTTACGATTCGGCGGGATGGTCCTACGAGCAGTACTTC. Protein product: CASSYDSAGWSYEQYF. The V call is TRBV6-5, the J call TRBJ2-7; D is perhaps TRBD2 (6 bases). Germline loops: CDR1 MNHEY, CDR2 SVGAGI. V was shortened by 2 bases and J by 1 base, with 15 bases between the two germline ends. The CDR3 consists of 16 residues.

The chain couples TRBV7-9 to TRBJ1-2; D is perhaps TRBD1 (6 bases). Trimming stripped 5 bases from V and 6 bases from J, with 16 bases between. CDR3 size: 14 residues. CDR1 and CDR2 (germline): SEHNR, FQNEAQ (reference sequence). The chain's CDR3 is CASSPTTDRNGYTF. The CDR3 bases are TGTGCCAGCAGCCCAACTACAGACAGGAATGGCTACACCTTC.